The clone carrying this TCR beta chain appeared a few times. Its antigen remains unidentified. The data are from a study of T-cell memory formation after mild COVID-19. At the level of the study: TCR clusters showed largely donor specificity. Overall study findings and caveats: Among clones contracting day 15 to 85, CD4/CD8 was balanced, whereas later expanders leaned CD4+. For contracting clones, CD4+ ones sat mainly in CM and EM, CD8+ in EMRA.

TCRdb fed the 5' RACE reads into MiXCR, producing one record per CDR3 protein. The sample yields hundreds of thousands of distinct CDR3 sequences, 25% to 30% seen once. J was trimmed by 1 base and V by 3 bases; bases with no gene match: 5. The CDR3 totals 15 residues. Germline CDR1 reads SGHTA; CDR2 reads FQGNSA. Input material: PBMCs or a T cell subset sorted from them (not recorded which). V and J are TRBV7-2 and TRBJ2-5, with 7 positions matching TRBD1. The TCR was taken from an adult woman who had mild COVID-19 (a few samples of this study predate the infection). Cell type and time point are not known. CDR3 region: CASSFVGTAQETQYF. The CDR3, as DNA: TGTGCCAGCAGCTTCGTAGGGACAGCCCAAGAGACCCAGTACTTC.